This T cell receptor (beta chain) originates from a study of B cell selection in AIRE deficiency. Study-level points and caveats: About 30.6% of healthy-donor shared Treg TCRbeta sequences appeared in patient Tconv cells. Tconv and Treg cells from AIRE-deficient patients resembled healthy donors in TCRBV usage, CDR3 length and diversity.

The assay was immunoSEQ multiplex PCR, and TCRdb's table has in-frame clones only and misses some. The sample shows about 26,000 clones, around 92% of them seen only once. Comment on this clone: Its target is not known.

Sorted regulatory T cells were CD4-positive, CD25-high and CD127-low or negative. With V trimmed by 5 bases and J by 3 bases, 3 bases remained unmatched. CDR3 length equals 13 residues. Looked up from germline, CDR1 is LNHDA and CDR2 is SQIVND (reference sequence). This chain joins TRBV19 and TRBJ1-2; 7 nucleotides match TRBD1. The sample comprised CD4+CD25+ Tregs sorted from PBMCs. The receptor comes from a human donor in good health. CDR3 nucleotides: TGTGCCAGTAGTCAAGACAGGGACTATGGCTACACCTTC. This sequence encodes CASSQDRDYGYTF.